This TCR beta chain emerged from a study of blood T cell repertoires in COVID-19. TCRdb's copy holds only in-frame clones and misses some; the assay was immunoSEQ multiplex PCR. The data contain under 65,000 clones, about 83% of them seen just once; the ten biggest clones take up more than 6%. Patients at the Seattle site were enrolled during active infection and followed longitudinally. The TCR was taken from a woman aged 60-75 years with COVID-19, enrolled during active disease. The material sequenced was peripheral blood.

The CDR3: CAASRQRDYGYTF. The CDR3 bases are TGTGCCGCATCAAGACAGAGAGACTATGGCTACACCTTC. V usage is TRBV10-3 and J usage is TRBJ1-2; possible D gene TRBD1, 5 bases. Germline assignment: CDR1 ENHRY and CDR2 SYGVKD. This CDR3 has 13 amino acids. Trimming removed 11 bases from V and 3 bases from J, with 16 bases in between.